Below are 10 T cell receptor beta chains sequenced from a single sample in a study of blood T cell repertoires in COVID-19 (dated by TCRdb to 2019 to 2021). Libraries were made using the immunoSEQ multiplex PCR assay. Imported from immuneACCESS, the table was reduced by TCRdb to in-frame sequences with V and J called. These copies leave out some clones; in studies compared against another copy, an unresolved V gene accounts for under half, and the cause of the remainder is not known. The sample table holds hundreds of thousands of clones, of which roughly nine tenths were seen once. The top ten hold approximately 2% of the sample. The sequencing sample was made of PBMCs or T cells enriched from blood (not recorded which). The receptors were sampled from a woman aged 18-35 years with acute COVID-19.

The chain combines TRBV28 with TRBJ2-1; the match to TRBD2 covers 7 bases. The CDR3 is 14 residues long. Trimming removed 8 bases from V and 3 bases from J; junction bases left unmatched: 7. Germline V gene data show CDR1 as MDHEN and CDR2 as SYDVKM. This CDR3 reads CASVAGTFYNEQFF. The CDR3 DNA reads TGTGCCAGCGTAGCGGGCACTTTCTACAATGAGCAGTTCTTC.

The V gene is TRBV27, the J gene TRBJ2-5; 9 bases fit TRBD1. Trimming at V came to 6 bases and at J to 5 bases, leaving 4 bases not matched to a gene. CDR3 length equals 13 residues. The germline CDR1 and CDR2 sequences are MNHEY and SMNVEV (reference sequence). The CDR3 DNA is TGTGCCAGCAGAACCACAGGGGGCGAGACCCAGTACTTC. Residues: CASRTTGGETQYF.

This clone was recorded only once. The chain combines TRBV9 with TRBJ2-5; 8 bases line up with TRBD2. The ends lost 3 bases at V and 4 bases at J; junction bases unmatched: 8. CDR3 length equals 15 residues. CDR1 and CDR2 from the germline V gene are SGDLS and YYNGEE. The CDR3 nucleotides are TGTGCCAGCAGCGAATCGGGACTAGGGGCAGAGACCCAGTACTTC. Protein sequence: CASSESGLGAETQYF.

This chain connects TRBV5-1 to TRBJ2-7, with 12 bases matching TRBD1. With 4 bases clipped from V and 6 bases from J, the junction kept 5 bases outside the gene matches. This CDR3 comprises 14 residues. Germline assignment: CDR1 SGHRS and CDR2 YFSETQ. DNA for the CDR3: TGCGCCAGCAGCGAAGGGACAGGGGGCCTCGAGCAGTACTTC. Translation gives CASSEGTGGLEQYF.

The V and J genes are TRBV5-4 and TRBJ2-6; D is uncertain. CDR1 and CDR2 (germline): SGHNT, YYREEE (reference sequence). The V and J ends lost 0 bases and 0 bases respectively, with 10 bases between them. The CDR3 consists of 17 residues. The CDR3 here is CASSLGQYPSGANVLTF. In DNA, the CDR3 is TGTGCCAGCAGCTTGGGGCAGTATCCCTCTGGGGCCAACGTCCTGACTTTC. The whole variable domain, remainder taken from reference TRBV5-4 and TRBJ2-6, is ETGVTQSPTHLIKTRGQQVTLRCSSQSGHNTVSWYQQALGQGPQFIFQYYREEENGRGNFPPRFSGLQFPNYSSELNVNALELDDSALYLCASSLGQYPSGANVLTFGAGSRLTVL.

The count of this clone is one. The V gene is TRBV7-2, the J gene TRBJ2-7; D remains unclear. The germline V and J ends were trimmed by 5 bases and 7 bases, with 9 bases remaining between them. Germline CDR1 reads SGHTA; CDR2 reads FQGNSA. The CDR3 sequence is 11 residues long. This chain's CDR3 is CASSREKEQYF. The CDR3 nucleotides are TGTGCCAGCAGCCGCGAGAAGGAGCAGTACTTC.

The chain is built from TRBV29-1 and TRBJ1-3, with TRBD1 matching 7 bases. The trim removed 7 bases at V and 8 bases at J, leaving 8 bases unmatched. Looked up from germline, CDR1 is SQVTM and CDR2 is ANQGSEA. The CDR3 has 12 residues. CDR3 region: CSGRQGEDTIYF. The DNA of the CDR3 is TGCAGCGGTAGACAGGGAGAGGACACCATATATTTT.

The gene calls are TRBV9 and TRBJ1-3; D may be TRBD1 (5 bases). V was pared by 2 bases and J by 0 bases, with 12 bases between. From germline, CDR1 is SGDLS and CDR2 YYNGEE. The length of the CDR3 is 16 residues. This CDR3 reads CASSVGGLSSGNTIYF. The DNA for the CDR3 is TGTGCCAGCAGCGTCGGGGGTCTCAGCTCTGGAAACACCATATATTTT.

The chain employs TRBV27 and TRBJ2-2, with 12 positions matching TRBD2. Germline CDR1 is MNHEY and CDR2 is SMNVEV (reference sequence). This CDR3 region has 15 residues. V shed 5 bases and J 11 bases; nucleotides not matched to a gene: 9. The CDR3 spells CASSPRTSGGIELFF. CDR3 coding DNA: TGTGCCAGCAGTCCGCGAACTAGCGGGGGGATCGAGCTGTTTTTT.

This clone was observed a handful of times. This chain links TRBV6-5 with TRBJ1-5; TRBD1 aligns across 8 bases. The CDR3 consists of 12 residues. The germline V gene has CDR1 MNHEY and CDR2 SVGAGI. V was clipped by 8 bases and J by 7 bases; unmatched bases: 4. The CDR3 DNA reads TGTGCCAGCGGACAGGGAAGCCAGCCCCAGCATTTT. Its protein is CASGQGSQPQHF.